The clone carrying this T cell receptor beta chain was counted between two and nine times. Its antigen is undetermined. The data stem from a study of response to subunit inactivated influenza vaccine. The study, taken as a whole, reports: Few new T cells, the authors suggested, are recruited by each seasonal influenza vaccination.

TCRdb re-derived calls from the RT-PCR reads in MiXCR, one entry per CDR3 protein. The table lists about 300,000 distinct CDR3 sequences, about a fifth of them singletons, with 10% in the top ten. The CDR3 is made up of 14 amino acids. Germline CDR1 MNHNS, CDR2 SASEGT. V was pared by 4 bases and J by 0 bases, with 7 bases between. Sample: PBMCs from blood, taken less than 22 months after vaccination. The sequence was collected from a man aged 50 to 75 who received an inactivated influenza vaccine. This chain uses TRBV6-1 with TRBJ1-5, with unresolved D. The CDR3 spells CASSAIGSNQPQHF. CDR3 in DNA: TGTGCCAGCAGTGCCATAGGTAGCAATCAGCCCCAGCATTTT.